A single T cell receptor (beta chain) is shown here with its context. Per germline, CDR1 MGHDK and CDR2 SYGVNS. Trimming pared 8 bases from V and 0 bases from J, leaving 11 bases between. This CDR3 contains 13 residues. The repertoire was sequenced with immunoSEQ multiplex PCR; TCRdb's copy has only in-frame clones and lacks some. The sample lists roughly 570,000 clones, less than 90% occurring once. The data originate from a study of blood T cell repertoires in COVID-19. Study information: Spain, Italy and the United States supplied samples that represented acute and convalescent COVID-19. PBMCs, B-cell-depleted T cells, or T cells were the source of the cDNA or gDNA that made up the material.

This receptor was taken from a woman aged 45-59 years with COVID-19, enrolled during active disease. This chain links TRBV25-1 with TRBJ2-7, with D possibly TRBD1 on 5 matching bases. Input material: peripheral blood. The CDR3 bases are TGTGCCAGCCCCAGGGTCCCCTCCTACGAGCAGTACTTC. Translated: CASPRVPSYEQYF.